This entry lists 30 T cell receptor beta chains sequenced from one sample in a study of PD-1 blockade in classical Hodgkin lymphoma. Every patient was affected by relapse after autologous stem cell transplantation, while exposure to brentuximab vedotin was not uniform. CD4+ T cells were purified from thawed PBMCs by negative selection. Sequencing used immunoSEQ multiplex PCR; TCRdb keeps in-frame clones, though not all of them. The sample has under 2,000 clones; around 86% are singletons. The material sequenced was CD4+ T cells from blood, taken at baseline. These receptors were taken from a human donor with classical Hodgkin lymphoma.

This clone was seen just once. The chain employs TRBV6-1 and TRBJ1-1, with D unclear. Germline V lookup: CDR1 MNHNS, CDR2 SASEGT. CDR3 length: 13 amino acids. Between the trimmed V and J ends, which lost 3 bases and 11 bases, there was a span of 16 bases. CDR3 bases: TGTGCCAGCAGTGAGTCTTCCGGGTTGGTCGCTTTCTTT. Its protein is CASSESSGLVAFF.

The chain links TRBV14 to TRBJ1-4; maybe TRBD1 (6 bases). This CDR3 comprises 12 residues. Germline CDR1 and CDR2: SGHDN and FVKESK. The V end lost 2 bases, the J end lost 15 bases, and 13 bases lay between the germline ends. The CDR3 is CASSQIRGVLFF. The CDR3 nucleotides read TGTGCCAGCAGCCAAATCAGGGGAGTGTTGTTTTTT.

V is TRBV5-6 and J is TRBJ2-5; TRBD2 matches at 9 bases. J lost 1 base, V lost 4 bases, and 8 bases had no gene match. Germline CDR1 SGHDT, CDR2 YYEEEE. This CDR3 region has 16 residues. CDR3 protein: CASSRPSGTLQETQYF. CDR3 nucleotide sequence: TGTGCCAGCAGCCGCCCTAGCGGGACGCTCCAAGAGACCCAGTACTTC.

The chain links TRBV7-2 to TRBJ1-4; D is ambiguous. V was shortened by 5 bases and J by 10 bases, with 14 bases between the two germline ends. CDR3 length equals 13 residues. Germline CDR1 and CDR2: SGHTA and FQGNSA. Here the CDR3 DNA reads TGTGCCAGCAGCCCGACCACCCGTGGAAAACTGTTTTTT. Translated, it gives CASSPTTRGKLFF. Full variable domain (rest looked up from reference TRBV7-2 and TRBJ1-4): GAGVSQSPSNKVTEKGKDVELRCDPISGHTALYWYRQSLGQGLEFLIYFQGNSAPDKSGLPSDRFSAERTGGSVSTLTIQRTQQEDSAVYLCASSPTTRGKLFFGSGTQLSVL.

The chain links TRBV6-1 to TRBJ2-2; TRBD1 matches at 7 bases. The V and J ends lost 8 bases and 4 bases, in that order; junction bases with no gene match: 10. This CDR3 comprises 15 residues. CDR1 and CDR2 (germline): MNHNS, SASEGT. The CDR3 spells CASSIGGQSTGELFF. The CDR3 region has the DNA TGTGCCAGCTCGATAGGGGGACAGTCCACCGGGGAGCTGTTTTTT.

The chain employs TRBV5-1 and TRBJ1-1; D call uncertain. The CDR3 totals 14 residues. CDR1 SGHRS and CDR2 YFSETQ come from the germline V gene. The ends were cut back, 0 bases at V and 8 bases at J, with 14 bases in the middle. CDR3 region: CASSLGQVTPEAFF. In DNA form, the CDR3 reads TGCGCCAGCAGCTTGGGACAAGTGACGCCAGAAGCTTTCTTT.

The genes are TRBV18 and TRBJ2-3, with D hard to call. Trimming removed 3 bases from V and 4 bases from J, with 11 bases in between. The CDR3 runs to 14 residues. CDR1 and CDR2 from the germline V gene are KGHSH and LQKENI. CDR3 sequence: CASSPDRVPDTQYF. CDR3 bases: TGTGCCAGCTCACCCGATAGGGTGCCAGATACGCAGTATTTT.

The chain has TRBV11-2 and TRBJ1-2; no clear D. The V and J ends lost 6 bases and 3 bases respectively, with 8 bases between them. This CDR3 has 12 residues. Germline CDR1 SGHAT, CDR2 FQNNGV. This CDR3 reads CASRKEDYGYTF. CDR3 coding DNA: TGTGCCAGCAGAAAGGAGGACTATGGCTACACCTTC.

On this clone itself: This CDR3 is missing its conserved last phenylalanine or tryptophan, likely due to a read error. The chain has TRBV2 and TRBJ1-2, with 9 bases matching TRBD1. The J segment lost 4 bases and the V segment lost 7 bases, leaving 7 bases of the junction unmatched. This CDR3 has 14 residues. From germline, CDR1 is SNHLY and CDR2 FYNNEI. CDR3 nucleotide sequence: TGTGCCAGCAAGGGACAGGGAACAACCTATGGCTACACCATC. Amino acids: CASKGQGTTYGYTI.

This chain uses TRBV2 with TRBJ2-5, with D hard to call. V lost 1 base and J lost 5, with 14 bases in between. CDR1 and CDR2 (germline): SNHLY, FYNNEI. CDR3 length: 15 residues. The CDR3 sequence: CASSEVGLIGETQYF. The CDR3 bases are TGTGCCAGCAGTGAAGTGGGGTTAATTGGGGAGACCCAGTACTTC.

This CDR3 reads CASTGQGLGNTEAFF. CDR3 bases: TGTGCCAGCACAGGACAGGGTTTGGGTAACACTGAAGCTTTCTTT. The chain is built from TRBV5-5 and TRBJ1-1; 8 bases agree with TRBD1. Germline-derived CDR1 and CDR2 are SGHKS and YYEKEE (reference sequence). With V trimmed by 6 bases and J by 2 bases, 9 bases remained unmatched. The CDR3 totals 15 residues.

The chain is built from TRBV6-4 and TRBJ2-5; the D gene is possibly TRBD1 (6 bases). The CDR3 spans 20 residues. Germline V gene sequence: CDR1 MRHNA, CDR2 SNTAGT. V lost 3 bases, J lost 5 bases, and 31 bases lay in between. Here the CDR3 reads CASSDRNGQIPQDPKETQYF. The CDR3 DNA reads TGTGCCAGCAGTGATAGGAATGGACAGATTCCCCAGGATCCCAAGGAGACCCAGTACTTC.

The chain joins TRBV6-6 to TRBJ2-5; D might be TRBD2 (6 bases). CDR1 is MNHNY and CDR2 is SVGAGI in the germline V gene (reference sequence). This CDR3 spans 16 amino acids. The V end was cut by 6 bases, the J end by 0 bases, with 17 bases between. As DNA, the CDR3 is TGTGCCAGCAGCCTCGGAATTGGGGGGTACCAAGAGACCCAGTACTTC. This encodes CASSLGIGGYQETQYF.

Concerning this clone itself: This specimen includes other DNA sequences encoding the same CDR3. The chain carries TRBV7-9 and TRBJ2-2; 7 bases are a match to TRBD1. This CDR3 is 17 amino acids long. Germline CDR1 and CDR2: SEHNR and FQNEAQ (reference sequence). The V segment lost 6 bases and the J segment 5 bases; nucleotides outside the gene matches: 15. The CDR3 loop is CASSQPPQGPLTGELFF. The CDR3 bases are TGTGCCAGCAGTCAACCCCCACAGGGGCCCTTGACCGGGGAGCTGTTTTTT.

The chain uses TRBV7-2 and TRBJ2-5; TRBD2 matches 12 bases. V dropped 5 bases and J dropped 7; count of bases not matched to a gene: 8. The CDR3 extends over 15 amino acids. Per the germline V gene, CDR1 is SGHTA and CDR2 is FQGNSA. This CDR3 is CASSLTSGRRGTQYF. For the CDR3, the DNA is TGTGCCAGCAGCCTGACTAGCGGGAGAAGAGGGACCCAGTACTTC.

CDR3 DNA sequence: TGTGCCAGCTTTGTAGACTTAAACTATGGCTACACCTTC. Its translation: CASFVDLNYGYTF. V is TRBV2 and J is TRBJ1-2; the D is unclear. This CDR3 has 13 amino acids. The V end lost 8 bases, the J end lost 2 bases, and 12 bases lay between the germline ends. The germline V gene has CDR1 SNHLY and CDR2 FYNNEI.

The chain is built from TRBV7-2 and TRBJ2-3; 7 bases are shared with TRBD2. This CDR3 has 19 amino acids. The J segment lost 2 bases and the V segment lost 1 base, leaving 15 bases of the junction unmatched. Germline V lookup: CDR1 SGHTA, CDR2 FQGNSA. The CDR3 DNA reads TGTGCCAGCAGCTTAGGGGCTCCGTGGCTAGCGGACTCCACAGATACGCAGTATTTT. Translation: CASSLGAPWLADSTDTQYF.

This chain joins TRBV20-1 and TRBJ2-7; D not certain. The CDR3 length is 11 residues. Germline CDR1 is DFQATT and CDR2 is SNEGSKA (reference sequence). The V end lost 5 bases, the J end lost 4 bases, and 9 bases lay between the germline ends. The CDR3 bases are TGCAGTGCTGCGGACGGGTACGAGCAGTACTTC. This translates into CSAADGYEQYF.

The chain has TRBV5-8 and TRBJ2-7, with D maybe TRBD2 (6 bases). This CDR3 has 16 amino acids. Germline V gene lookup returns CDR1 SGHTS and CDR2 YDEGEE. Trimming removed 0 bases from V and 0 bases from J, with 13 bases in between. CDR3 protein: CASSLVAGGTSYEQYF. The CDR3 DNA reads TGTGCCAGCAGCTTGGTGGCAGGAGGGACCTCCTACGAGCAGTACTTC. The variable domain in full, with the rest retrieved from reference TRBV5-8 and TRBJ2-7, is EAGVTQSPTHLIKTRGQQATLRCSPISGHTSVYWYQQALGLGLQFLLWYDEGEERNRGNFPPRFSGRQFPNYSSELNVNALELEDSALYLCASSLVAGGTSYEQYFGPGTRLTVT.

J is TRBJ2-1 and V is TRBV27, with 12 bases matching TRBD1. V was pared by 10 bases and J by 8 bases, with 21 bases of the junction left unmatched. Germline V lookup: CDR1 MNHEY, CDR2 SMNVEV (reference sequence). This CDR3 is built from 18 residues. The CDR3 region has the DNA TGTGCCACCCACCCGGGGGGTTTGGGACAGGGGGCCAGAGATGAGCAGTTCTTC. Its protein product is CATHPGGLGQGARDEQFF.

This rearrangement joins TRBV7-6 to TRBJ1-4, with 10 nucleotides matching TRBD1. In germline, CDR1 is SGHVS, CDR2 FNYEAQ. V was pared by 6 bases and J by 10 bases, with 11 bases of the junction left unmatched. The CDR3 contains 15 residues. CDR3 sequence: CASSFTRDRGGKLFF. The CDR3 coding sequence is TGTGCCAGCAGTTTCACTAGGGACAGGGGTGGAAAACTGTTTTTT. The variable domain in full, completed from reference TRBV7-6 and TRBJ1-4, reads GAGVSQSPRYKVTKRGQDVALRCDPISGHVSLYWYRQALGQGPEFLTYFNYEAQQDKSGLPNDRFSAERPEGSISTLTIQRTEQRDSAMYRCASSFTRDRGGKLFFGSGTQLSVL.

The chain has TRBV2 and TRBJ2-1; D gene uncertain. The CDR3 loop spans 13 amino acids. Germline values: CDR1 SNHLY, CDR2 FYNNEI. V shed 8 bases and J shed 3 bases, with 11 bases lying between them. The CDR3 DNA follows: TGTGCCAGCTTGGAGTCGGACTACAATGAGCAGTTCTTC. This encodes CASLESDYNEQFF.

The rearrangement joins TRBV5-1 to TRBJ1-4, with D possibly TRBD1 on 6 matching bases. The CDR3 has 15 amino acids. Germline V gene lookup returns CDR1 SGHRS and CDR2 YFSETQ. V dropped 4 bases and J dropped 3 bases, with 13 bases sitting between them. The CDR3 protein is CASSPHRESNEKLFF. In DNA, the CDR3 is TGCGCCAGCAGCCCACACAGGGAGTCTAATGAAAAACTGTTTTTT.

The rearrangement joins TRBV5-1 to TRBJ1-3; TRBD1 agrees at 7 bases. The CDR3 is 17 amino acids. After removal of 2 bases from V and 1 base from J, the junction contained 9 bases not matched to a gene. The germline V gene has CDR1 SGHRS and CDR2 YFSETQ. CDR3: CASSLLYRGASGNTIYF. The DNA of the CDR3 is TGCGCCAGCAGCTTATTATACAGGGGTGCGTCTGGAAACACCATATATTTT. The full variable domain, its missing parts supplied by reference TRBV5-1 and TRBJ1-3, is KAGVTQTPRYLIKTRGQQVTLSCSPISGHRSVSWYQQTPGQGLQFLFEYFSETQRNKGNFPGRFSGRQFSNSRSEMNVSTLELGDSALYLCASSLLYRGASGNTIYFGEGSWLTVV.

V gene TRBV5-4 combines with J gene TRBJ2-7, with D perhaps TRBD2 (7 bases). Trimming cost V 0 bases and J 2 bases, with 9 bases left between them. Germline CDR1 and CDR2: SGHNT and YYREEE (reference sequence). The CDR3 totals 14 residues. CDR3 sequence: CASSLGGGPYEQYF. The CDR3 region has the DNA TGTGCCAGCAGCTTGGGGGGGGGCCCCTACGAGCAGTACTTC.

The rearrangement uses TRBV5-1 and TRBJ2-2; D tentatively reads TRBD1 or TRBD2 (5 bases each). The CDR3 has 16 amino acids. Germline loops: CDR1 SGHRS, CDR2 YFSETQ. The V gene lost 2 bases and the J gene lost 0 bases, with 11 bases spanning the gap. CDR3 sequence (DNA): TGCGCCAGCAGCTTATGGCAGGGAGCGAACACCGGGGAGCTGTTTTTT. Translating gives CASSLWQGANTGELFF.

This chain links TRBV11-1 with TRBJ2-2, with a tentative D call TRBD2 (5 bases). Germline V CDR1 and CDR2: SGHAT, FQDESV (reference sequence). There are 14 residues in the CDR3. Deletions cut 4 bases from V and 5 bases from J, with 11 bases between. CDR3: CASSYTGKTGELFF. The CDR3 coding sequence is TGTGCCAGCAGCTATACGGGAAAAACCGGGGAGCTGTTTTTT.

The CDR3 region has the DNA TGTGCCATCAGTGAGTCGAACCCCCCAGGGAGGGGGCAAGAGACCCAGTACTTC. Protein: CAISESNPPGRGQETQYF. The chain joins TRBV10-3 to TRBJ2-5; TRBD2 is a possible D gene (7 bases). CDR1 is ENHRY, CDR2 SYGVKD, per germline. V was shortened by 0 bases and J by 2 bases, with 19 bases between the two germline ends. CDR3 length: 18 amino acids.

DNA for the CDR3: TGTGCCTGGAGTGATGGTGTTGGACAGGGGGCCAACGGCTACACCTTC. Translation: CAWSDGVGQGANGYTF. The V call is TRBV30, the J call TRBJ1-2; TRBD1 matches 11 bases. CDR3 length: 16 amino acids. The germline gives CDR1 GTSNPN, CDR2 SVGIG (reference sequence). The junction had 12 bases not matched to a gene; V was cut back by 1 base and J by 8 bases.

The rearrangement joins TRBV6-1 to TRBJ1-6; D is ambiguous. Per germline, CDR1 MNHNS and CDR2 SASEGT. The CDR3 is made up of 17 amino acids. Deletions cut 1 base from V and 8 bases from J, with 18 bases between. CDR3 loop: CASSEVLTKLADSPLHF. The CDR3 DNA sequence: TGTGCCAGCAGTGAAGTCTTAACCAAACTAGCGGATTCACCCCTCCACTTT.